Each of the 17 T cell receptor beta chains below was sequenced from the same sample in a study of blood T cell repertoires in COVID-19. The method was immunoSEQ multiplex PCR; TCRdb's version includes in-frame clones alone and lacks a portion of them. The data hold more than 200,000 clones, with roughly 82% observed a single time. Material for sequencing was peripheral blood. Receptors originate from a woman in her forties who had recovered from COVID-19.

This chain uses TRBV7-8 with TRBJ1-2; tentatively, D is TRBD1 (6 bases). Trimming removed 3 bases from V and 4 bases from J, with 12 bases in between. The CDR3 spans 14 residues. Germline-derived CDR1 and CDR2 are SGHVS and FQNEAQ. The CDR3 loop is CASSLDSEIYGYTF. In nucleotides, the CDR3 is TGTGCCAGCAGCTTGGACAGCGAAATCTATGGCTACACCTTC.

The chain is built from TRBV11-1 and TRBJ1-5, with a possible D match to TRBD1 (5 bases). The V gene lost 0 bases and the J gene lost 0 bases, with 12 bases spanning the gap. CDR1 is SGHAT and CDR2 is FQDESV in the germline V gene (reference sequence). The CDR3 has 17 residues. For the CDR3, the DNA is TGTGCCAGCAGCTTAGCGATCGGGGGGTATAGCAATCAGCCCCAGCATTTT. Protein product: CASSLAIGGYSNQPQHF. The variable domain in full, with the rest retrieved from reference TRBV11-1 and TRBJ1-5, is EAEVAQSPRYKITEKSQAVAFWCDPISGHATLYWYRQILGQGPELLVQFQDESVVDDSQLPKDRFSAERLKGVDSTLKIQPAELGDSAMYLCASSLAIGGYSNQPQHFGDGTRLSIL.

In DNA, the CDR3 is TGCAGCGTTGAAGTAACCAAAAACATTCAGTACTTC. This codes for CSVEVTKNIQYF. The gene calls are TRBV29-1 and TRBJ2-4; D remains unclear. The CDR3 extends over 12 amino acids. Trimming removed 1 base from V and 2 bases from J, with 3 bases in between. Per the germline V gene, CDR1 is SQVTM and CDR2 is ANQGSEA.

The chain combines TRBV18 with TRBJ1-4; 10 bases agree with TRBD1. The CDR3 consists of 20 residues. Trimming cost V 0 bases and J 0 bases; bases outside gene matches: 10. Germline V gene lookup returns CDR1 KGHSH and CDR2 LQKENI. CDR3: CASSPPVGQGVSTTNEKLFF. The CDR3 DNA reads TGTGCCAGCTCACCACCTGTCGGACAGGGGGTTTCAACAACTAATGAAAAACTGTTTTTT.

The table lists this clone with a count of one. The V and J genes are TRBV28 and TRBJ1-1; 10 bases match TRBD1. The CDR3 runs to 18 residues. V lost 4 bases and J lost 2; bases outside the gene matches: 13. CDR1 is MDHEN and CDR2 is SYDVKM in the germline V gene. The DNA for the CDR3 is TGTGCCAGCAGTTCCTACCCCTGGGACAGGGGAGGAAACACTGAAGCTTTCTTT. This sequence encodes CASSSYPWDRGGNTEAFF.

The chain joins TRBV5-1 to TRBJ2-3; possibly TRBD1 for D (5 bases). CDR3 length: 18 amino acids. The V gene lost 4 bases and the J gene lost 2 bases, with 23 bases spanning the gap. Germline V gene data show CDR1 as SGHRS and CDR2 as YFSETQ. CDR3 loop: CASSPLGDARQTTDTQYF. DNA of the CDR3: TGCGCCAGCAGCCCCCTTGGGGATGCCCGACAGACCACAGATACGCAGTATTTT.

The count of this clone is one. The chain has TRBV7-2 and TRBJ2-3; 11 bases line up with TRBD2. CDR1 and CDR2 (germline): SGHTA, FQGNSA. This CDR3 has 15 amino acids. The V gene end was trimmed by 5 bases and the J gene end by 4 bases; junction bases not matched to a gene: 5. The CDR3 DNA reads TGTGCCAGCAGCGTTAGCGGGGGGGCCCCAGATACGCAGTATTTT. Protein: CASSVSGGAPDTQYF.

This clone was observed a single time. The CDR3 DNA reads as TGTGCCAGCAGTTACAAACTAGCGGGACTCTCCGGCGAGCAGTACTTC. Residues: CASSYKLAGLSGEQYF. The chain has TRBV6-5 and TRBJ2-7, with TRBD2 matching over 10 bases. Looked up from germline, CDR1 is MNHEY and CDR2 is SVGAGI. This CDR3 spans 16 amino acids. V trimming: 2 bases; J trimming: 6 bases; junction bases outside the gene matches: 10.

This rearrangement joins TRBV5-1 to TRBJ1-2; D is ambiguous. Germline-derived CDR1 and CDR2 are SGHRS and YFSETQ. The CDR3 is made up of 16 amino acids. V lost 3 bases to trimming and J lost 4 bases, with 19 bases between them. CDR3 sequence: CASSSGRGMASYGYTF. The CDR3 nucleotides are TGCGCCAGCAGCTCCGGAAGAGGGATGGCGAGCTATGGCTACACCTTC.

This rearrangement joins TRBV19 to TRBJ1-1; D is possibly TRBD1 (6 bases). The CDR3 is 14 residues long. The V gene lost 10 bases and the J gene lost 4 bases, with 19 bases spanning the gap. Per germline, CDR1 LNHDA and CDR2 SQIVND (reference sequence). The CDR3: CATNSRGIGTEAFF. CDR3 nucleotides: TGTGCCACCAACTCTAGGGGGATAGGCACTGAAGCTTTCTTT.

The rearrangement joins TRBV7-3 to TRBJ1-1, with D unclear. CDR3 size: 15 residues. V was shortened by 5 bases and J by 0 bases, with 13 bases between the two germline ends. The germline V gene encodes CDR1 SGHTA and CDR2 FQGTGA. CDR3 DNA: TGTGCCAGCAGCCCAAACGCGCTATTGAACACTGAAGCTTTCTTT. The encoded protein is CASSPNALLNTEAFF.

This rearrangement joins TRBV6-4 to TRBJ1-1, with 9 bases that match TRBD1. Germline CDR1 and CDR2: MRHNA and SNTAGT. CDR3 length: 16 amino acids. V dropped 4 bases and J dropped 5; count of bases not matched to a gene: 11. Here the CDR3 reads CASSATGGMLRTEAFF. Here the CDR3 DNA reads TGTGCCAGCAGTGCAACAGGGGGCATGTTAAGGACTGAAGCTTTCTTT.

J is TRBJ2-1 and V is TRBV7-3, with TRBD1 matching over 8 bases. The CDR3 sequence is 15 residues long. The trim removed 4 bases at V and 8 bases at J, leaving 10 bases unmatched. Germline CDR1 is SGHTA and CDR2 is FQGTGA. CDR3: CASSWSGGRRDEQFF. CDR3 nucleotides: TGTGCCAGCAGCTGGTCAGGGGGCCGTAGGGATGAGCAGTTCTTC.

This clone was seen only once. CDR3 in DNA: TGTGCCAGCAGCAAAGCACAATGGCGGGGGGACCCCTACAATGAGCAGTTCTTC. Amino acid sequence: CASSKAQWRGDPYNEQFF. The chain uses TRBV21-1 and TRBJ2-1; the table's D call, TRBD2, has no DNA check behind it. TRBV21-1 is a listed pseudogene. The CDR3 is made up of 18 amino acids.

The chain recombines TRBV5-1 with TRBJ1-1; D perhaps matches TRBD1 (5 bases). Germline V lookup: CDR1 SGHRS, CDR2 YFSETQ. The CDR3 covers 15 residues. V lost 3 bases, J lost 5 bases, and 17 bases lay in between. The CDR3 coding sequence is TGCGCCAGCAGCTCGTATGGGGGGGAGTTAACTGAAGCTTTCTTT. Its protein product is CASSSYGGELTEAFF.

This rearrangement joins TRBV11-3 to TRBJ2-1; weak D call: TRBD2 (6 bases). The CDR3 contains 14 residues. Germline V gene sequence: CDR1 SGHNT, CDR2 YENEEA. The V and J ends lost 8 bases and 1 base respectively, with 12 bases between them. CDR3 DNA: TGTGCCAGCCGGGGGTCGACGTCCTACAATGAGCAGTTCTTC. Translating it yields CASRGSTSYNEQFF.

This sequence joins TRBV6-2 or TRBV6-3 and TRBJ2-5; D not certain. This CDR3 has 13 amino acids. V shed 3 bases and J shed 13 bases, with 18 bases lying between them. Germline CDR1 reads MNHEY; CDR2 reads SVGEGT. CDR3 in DNA: TGTGCCAGCAGTTATTCCGGAGATACTCCACCGTACTTC. Amino acids: CASSYSGDTPPYF.